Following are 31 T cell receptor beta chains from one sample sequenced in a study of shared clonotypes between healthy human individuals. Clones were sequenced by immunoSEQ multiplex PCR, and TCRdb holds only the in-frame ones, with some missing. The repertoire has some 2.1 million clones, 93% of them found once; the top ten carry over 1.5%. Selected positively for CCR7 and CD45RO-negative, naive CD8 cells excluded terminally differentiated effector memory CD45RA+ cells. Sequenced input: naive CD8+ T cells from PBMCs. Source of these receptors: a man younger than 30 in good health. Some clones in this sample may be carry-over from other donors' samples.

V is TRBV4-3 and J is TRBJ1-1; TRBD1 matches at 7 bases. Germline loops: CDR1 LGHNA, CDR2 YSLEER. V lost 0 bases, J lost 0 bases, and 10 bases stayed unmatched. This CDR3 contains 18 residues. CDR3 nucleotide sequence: TGCGCCAGCAGCCAAGAACGTCCCGGGACAGAAATGAACACTGAAGCTTTCTTT. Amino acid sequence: CASSQERPGTEMNTEAFF.

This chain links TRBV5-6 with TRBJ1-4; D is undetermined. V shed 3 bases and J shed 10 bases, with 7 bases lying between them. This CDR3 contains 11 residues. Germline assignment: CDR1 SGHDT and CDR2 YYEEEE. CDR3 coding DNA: TGTGCCAGCAGCTCCGGTGGAAAACTGTTTTTT. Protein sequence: CASSSGGKLFF.

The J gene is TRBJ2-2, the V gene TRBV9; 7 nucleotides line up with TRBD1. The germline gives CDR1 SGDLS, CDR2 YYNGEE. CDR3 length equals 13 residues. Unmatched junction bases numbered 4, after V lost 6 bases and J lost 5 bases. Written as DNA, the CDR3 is TGTGCCAGCAAGACAGGGATAACCGGGGAGCTGTTTTTT. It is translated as CASKTGITGELFF.

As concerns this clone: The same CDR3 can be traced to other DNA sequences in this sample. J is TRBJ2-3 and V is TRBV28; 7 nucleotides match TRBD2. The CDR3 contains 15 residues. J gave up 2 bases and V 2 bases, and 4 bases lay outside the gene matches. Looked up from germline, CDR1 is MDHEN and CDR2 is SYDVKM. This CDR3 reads CASSLVAGLTDTQYF. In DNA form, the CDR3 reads TGTGCCAGCAGTTTAGTAGCGGGTCTCACAGATACGCAGTATTTT.

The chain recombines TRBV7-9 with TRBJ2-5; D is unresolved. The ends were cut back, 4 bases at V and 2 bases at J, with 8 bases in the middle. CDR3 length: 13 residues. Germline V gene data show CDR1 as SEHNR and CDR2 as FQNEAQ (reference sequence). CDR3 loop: CASSSDIQETQYF. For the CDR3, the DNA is TGTGCCAGCAGCTCGGATATACAAGAGACCCAGTACTTC.

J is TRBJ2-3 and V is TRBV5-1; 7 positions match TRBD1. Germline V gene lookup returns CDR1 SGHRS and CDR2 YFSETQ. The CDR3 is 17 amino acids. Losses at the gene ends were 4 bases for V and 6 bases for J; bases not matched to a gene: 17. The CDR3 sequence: CASSPTWTGPPWDTQYF. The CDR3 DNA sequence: TGCGCCAGCAGCCCGACCTGGACAGGTCCCCCATGGGATACGCAGTATTTT.

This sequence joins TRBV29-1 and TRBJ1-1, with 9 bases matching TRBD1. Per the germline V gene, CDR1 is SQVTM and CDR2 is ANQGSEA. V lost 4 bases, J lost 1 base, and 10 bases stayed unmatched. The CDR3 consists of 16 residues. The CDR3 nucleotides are TGCAGCGTTGGGGGACAGGGTCTGGGCTGGAACACTGAAGCTTTCTTT. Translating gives CSVGGQGLGWNTEAFF.

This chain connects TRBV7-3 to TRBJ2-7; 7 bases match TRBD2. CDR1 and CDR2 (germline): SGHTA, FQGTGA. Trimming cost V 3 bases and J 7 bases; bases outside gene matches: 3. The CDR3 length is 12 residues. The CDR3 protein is CASSLLGGEQYF. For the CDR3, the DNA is TGTGCCAGCAGCTTGCTCGGGGGGGAGCAGTACTTC.

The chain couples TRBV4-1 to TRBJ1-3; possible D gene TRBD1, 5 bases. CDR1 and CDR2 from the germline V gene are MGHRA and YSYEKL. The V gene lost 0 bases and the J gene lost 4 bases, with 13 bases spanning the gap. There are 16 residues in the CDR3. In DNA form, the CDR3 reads TGCGCCAGCAGCCAAGACGCCCCAGGGACGGGAAACACCATATATTTT. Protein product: CASSQDAPGTGNTIYF.

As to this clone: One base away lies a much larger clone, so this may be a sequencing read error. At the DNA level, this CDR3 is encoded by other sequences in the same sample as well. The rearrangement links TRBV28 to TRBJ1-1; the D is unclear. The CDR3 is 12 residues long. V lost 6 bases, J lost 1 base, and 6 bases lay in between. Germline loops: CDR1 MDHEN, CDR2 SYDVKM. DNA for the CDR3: TGTGCCAGCAGCTTACAGAACACTGAAGCTTTCTTT. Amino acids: CASSLQNTEAFF.

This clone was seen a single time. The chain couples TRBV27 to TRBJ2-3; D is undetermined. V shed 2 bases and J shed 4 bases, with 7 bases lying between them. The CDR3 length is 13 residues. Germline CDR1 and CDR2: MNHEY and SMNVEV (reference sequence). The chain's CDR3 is CASSLLPADTQYF. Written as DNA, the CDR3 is TGTGCCAGCAGTTTACTACCCGCAGATACGCAGTATTTT.

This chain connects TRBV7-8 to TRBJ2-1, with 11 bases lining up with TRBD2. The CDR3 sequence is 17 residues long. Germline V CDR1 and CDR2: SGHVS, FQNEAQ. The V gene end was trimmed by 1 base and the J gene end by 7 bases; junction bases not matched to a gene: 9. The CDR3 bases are TGTGCCAGCAGCTTAGTGGTAGCGGGAGGGCTTGGTAATGAGCAGTTCTTC. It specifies CASSLVVAGGLGNEQFF.

The CDR3 sequence: CASSGPISYNEQFF. The DNA of the CDR3 is TGTGCCAGTAGTGGACCCATCTCCTACAATGAGCAGTTCTTC. V is TRBV19 and J is TRBJ2-1; D gene ambiguous. With 5 bases removed from V and 0 bases from J, the gap between germline ends came to 8 bases. The germline V gene encodes CDR1 LNHDA and CDR2 SQIVND (reference sequence). The CDR3 has 14 amino acids.

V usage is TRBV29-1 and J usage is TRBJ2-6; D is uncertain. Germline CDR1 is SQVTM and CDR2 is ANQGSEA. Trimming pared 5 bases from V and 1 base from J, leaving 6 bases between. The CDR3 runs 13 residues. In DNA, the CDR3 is TGCAGCGTTTACGCATCTGGGGCCAACGTCCTGACTTTC. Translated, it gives CSVYASGANVLTF.

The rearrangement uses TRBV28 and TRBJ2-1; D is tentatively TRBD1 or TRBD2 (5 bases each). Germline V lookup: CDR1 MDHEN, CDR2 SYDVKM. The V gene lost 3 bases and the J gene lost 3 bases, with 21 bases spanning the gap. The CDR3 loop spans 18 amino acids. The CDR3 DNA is TGTGCCAGCAGTTTTGTAAGCTCGTCTCGGGACCTCTACAATGAGCAGTTCTTC. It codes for CASSFVSSSRDLYNEQFF.

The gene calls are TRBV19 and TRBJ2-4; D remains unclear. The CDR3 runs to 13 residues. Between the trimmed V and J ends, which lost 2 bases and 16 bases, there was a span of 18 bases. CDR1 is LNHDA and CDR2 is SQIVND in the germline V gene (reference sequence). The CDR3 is CASSIPSGVLQYF. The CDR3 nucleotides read TGTGCCAGTAGTATACCCTCTGGGGTTCTGCAATACTTC.

The CDR3 nucleotides read TGTGCCAGCAGCGTAGACAGGGACAGGGCCCGGGGGACTGAAGCTTTCTTT. Translating gives CASSVDRDRARGTEAFF. The chain carries TRBV9 and TRBJ1-1; 9 bases are a match to TRBD1. CDR1 and CDR2 (germline): SGDLS, YYNGEE. The trim removed 0 bases at V and 5 bases at J, leaving 11 bases unmatched. This CDR3 is 17 amino acids long.

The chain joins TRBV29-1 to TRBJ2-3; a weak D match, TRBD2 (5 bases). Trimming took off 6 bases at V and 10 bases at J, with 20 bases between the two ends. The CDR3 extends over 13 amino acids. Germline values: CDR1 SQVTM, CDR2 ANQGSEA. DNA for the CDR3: TGCAGCGTGGCCGAAACGGGGATGGAGCCGCAGTATTTT. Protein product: CSVAETGMEPQYF.

The CDR3 loop reads CASSLGTEQETQYF. The CDR3 coding sequence is TGTGCCAGCAGCTTGGGAACGGAACAAGAGACCCAGTACTTC. The chain has TRBV5-8 and TRBJ2-5; D call uncertain. Germline V gene lookup returns CDR1 SGHTS and CDR2 YDEGEE. Trimming left V 0 bases short and J 2 bases short, with 8 bases between. The CDR3 length is 14 residues.

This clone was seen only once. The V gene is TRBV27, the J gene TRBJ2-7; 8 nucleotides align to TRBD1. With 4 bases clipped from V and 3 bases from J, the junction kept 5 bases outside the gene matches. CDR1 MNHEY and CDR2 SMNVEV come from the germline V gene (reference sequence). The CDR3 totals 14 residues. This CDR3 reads CASSSRQGSYEQYF. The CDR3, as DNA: TGTGCCAGCAGTTCCCGACAGGGGAGCTACGAGCAGTACTTC.

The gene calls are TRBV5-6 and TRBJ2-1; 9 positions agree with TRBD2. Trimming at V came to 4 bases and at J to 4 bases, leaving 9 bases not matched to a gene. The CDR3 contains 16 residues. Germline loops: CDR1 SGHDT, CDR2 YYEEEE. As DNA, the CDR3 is TGTGCCAGCAGCAAATTAGCGGGAGTTGATTACAATGAGCAGTTCTTC. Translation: CASSKLAGVDYNEQFF.

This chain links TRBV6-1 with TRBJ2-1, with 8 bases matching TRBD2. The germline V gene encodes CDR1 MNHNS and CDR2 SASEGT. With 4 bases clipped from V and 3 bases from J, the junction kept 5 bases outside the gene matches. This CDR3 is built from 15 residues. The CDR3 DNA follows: TGTGCCAGCAGTGGCGGGGGGACTTACTACAATGAGCAGTTCTTC. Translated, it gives CASSGGGTYYNEQFF.

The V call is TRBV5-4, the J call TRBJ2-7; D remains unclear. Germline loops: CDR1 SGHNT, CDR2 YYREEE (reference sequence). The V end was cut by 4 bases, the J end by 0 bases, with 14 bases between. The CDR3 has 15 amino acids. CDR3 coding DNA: TGTGCCAGCAGCGACGCCCCCAAGAGCTCCTACGAGCAGTACTTC. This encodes CASSDAPKSSYEQYF.

CDR3 residues: CASSSRLAGTQETQYF. DNA for the CDR3: TGTGCCAGCAGTTCCCGACTAGCGGGGACCCAAGAGACCCAGTACTTC. The V gene is TRBV6-5, the J gene TRBJ2-5; 11 bases fit TRBD2. V gave up 4 bases and J gave up 1 base; unmatched junction bases: 5. The V gene's germline CDR1 is MNHEY and CDR2 SVGAGI. This CDR3 has 16 amino acids.

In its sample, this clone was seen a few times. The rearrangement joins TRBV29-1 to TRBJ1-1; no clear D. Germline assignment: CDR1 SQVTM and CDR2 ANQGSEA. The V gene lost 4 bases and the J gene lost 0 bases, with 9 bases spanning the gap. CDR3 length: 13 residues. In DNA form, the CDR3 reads TGCAGCGTTGGCGTATCCATGAACACTGAAGCTTTCTTT. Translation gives CSVGVSMNTEAFF.

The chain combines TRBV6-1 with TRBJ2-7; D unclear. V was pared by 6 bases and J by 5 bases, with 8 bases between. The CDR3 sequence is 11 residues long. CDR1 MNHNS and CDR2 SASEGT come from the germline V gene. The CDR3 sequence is CASRSGHEQYF. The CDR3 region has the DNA TGTGCCAGCAGGTCTGGCCACGAGCAGTACTTC.

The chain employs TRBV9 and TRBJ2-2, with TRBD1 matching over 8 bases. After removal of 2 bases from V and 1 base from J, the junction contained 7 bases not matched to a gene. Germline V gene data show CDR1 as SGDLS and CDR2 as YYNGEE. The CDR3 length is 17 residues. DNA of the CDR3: TGTGCCAGCAGCGTTCTGGCACAGGGGGTGAACACCGGGGAGCTGTTTTTT. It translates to CASSVLAQGVNTGELFF.

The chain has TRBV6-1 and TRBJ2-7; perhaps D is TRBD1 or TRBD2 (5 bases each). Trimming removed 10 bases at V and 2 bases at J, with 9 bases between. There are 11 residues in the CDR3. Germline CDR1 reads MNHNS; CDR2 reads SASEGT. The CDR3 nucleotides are TGTGCCACCCGAGGGGCCTACGAGCAGTACTTC. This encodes CATRGAYEQYF.

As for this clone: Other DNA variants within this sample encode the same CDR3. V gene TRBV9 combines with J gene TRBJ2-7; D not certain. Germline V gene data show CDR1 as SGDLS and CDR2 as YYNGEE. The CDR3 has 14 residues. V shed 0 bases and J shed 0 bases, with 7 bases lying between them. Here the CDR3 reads CASSVGAFSYEQYF. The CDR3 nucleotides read TGTGCCAGCAGCGTAGGGGCCTTCTCCTACGAGCAGTACTTC. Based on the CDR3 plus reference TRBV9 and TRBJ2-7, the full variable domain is DSGVTQTPKHLITATGQRVTLRCSPRSGDLSVYWYQQSLDQGLQFLIQYYNGEERAKGNILERFSAQQFPDLHSELNLSSLELGDSALYFCASSVGAFSYEQYFGPGTRLTVT.

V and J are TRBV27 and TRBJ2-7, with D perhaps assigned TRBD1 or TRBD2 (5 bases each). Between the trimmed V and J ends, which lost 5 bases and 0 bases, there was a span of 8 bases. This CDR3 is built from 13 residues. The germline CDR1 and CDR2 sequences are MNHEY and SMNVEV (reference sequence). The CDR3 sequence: CASSGDGSYEQYF. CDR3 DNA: TGTGCCAGCAGTGGGGACGGCTCCTACGAGCAGTACTTC.

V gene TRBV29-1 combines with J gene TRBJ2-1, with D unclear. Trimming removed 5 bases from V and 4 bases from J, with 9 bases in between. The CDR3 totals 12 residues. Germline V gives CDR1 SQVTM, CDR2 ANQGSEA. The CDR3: CSVRVGYNEQFF. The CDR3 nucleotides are TGCAGCGTTCGGGTGGGGTACAATGAGCAGTTCTTC.